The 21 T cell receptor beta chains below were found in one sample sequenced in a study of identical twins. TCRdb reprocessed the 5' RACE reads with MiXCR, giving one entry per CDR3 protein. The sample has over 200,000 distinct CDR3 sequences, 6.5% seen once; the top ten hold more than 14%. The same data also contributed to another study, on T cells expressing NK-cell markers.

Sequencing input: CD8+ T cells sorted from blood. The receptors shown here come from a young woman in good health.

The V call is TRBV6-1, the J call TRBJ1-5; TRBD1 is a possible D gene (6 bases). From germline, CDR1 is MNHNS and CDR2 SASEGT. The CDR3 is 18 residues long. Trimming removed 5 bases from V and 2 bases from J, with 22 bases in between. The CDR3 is CASSPGGGVGIGNQPQHF. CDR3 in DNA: TGTGCCAGCAGTCCCGGGGGGGGCGTCGGAATAGGCAATCAGCCCCAGCATTTT.

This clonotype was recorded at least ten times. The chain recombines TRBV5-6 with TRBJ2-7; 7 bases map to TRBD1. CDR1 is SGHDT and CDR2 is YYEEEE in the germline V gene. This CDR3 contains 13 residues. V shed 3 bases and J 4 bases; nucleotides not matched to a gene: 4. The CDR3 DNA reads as TGTGCCAGCAGCTCGGACAGGTTATACGAGCAGTACTTC. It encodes CASSSDRLYEQYF.

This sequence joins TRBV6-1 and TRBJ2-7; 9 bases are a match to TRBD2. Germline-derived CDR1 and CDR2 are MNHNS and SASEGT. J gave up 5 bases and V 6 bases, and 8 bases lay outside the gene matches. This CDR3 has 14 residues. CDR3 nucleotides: TGTGCCAGCAGCGAGGGACTAGCCCCCGACGAGCAGTACTTC. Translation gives CASSEGLAPDEQYF.

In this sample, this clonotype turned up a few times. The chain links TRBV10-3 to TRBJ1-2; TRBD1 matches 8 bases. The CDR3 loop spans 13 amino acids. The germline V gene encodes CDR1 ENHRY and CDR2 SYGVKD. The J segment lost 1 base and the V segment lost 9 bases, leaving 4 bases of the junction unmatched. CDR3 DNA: TGTGCCATTATGGGACAGGATAACTATGGCTACACCTTC. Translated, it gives CAIMGQDNYGYTF.

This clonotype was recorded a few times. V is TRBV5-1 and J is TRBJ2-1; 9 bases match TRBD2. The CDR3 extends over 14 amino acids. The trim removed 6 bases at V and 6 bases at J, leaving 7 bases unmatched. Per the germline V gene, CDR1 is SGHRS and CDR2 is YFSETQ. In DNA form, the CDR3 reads TGCGCCAGCAAGCCGGGACTAGCATTCAATGAGCAGTTCTTC. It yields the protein CASKPGLAFNEQFF.

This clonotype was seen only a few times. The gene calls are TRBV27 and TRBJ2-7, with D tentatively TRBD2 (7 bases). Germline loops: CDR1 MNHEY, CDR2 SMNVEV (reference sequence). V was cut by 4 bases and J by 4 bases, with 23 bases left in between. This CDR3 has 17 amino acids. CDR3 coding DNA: TGTGCCAGCAGTTCAACCAACCCGGGGGGCGCCCCGTACGAGCAGTACTTC. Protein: CASSSTNPGGAPYEQYF.

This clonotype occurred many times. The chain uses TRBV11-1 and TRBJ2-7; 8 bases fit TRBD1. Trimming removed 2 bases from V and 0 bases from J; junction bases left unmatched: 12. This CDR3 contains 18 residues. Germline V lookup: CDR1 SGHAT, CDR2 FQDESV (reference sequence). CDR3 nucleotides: TGTGCCAGCAGCTTAAACAGCCTGGACAGGGAAAGCTCCTACGAGCAGTACTTC. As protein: CASSLNSLDRESSYEQYF.

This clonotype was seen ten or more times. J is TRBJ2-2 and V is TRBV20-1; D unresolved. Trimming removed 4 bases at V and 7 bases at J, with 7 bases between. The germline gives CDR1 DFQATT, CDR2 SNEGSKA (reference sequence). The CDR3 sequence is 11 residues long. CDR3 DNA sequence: TGCAGTGCTATTACCGACGGGGAGCTGTTTTTT. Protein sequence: CSAITDGELFF.

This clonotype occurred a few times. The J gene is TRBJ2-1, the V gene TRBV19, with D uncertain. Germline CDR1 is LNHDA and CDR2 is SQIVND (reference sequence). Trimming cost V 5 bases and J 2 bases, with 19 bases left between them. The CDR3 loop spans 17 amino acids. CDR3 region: CASSPSLVSGPYNEQFF. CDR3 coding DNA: TGTGCCAGTAGTCCAAGTTTAGTATCGGGTCCCTACAATGAGCAGTTCTTC.

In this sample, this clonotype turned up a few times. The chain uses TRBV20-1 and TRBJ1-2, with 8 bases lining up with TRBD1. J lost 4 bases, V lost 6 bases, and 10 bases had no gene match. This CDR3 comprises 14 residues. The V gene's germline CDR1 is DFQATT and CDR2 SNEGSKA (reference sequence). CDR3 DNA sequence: TGCAGTGCCCCGGAAACACAGGGGGTCTATGGCTACACCTTC. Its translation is CSAPETQGVYGYTF.

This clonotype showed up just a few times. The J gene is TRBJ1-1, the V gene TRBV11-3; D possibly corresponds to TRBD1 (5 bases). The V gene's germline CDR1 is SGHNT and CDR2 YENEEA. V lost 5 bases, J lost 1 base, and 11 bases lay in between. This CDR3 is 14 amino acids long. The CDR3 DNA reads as TGTGCCAGCAGCCCCAGGGAGTCGAACACTGAAGCTTTCTTT. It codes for CASSPRESNTEAFF.

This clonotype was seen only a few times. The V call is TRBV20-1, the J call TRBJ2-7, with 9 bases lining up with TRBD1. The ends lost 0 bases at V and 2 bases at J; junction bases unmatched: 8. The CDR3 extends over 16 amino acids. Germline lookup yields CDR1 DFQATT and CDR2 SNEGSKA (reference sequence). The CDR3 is CSARDLGTGTTYEQYF. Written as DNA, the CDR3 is TGCAGTGCTAGAGATCTAGGGACAGGGACGACCTACGAGCAGTACTTC.

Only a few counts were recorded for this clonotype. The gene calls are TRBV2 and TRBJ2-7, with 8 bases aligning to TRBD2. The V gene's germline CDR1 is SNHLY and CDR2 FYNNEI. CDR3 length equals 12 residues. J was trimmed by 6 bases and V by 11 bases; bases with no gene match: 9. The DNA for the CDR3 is TGTGCCTGGCGTAGCGGGAACTTCGAGCAGTACTTC. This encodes CAWRSGNFEQYF. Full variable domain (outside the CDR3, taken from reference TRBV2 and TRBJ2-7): EPEVTQTPSHQVTQMGQEVILRCVPISNHLYFYWYRQILGQKVEFLVSFYNNEISEKSEIFDDQFSVERPDGSNFTLKIRSTKLEDSAMYFCAWRSGNFEQYFGPGTRLTVT.

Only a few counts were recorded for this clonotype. The chain's CDR3 is CASRSGLEIYTQYF. The DNA of the CDR3 is TGTGCCAGCAGATCGGGACTTGAGATTTATACGCAGTATTTT. V gene TRBV12-3 or TRBV12-4 combines with J gene TRBJ2-3; maybe TRBD2 (6 bases). Trimming left V 6 bases short and J 7 bases short, with 17 bases between. The CDR3 consists of 14 residues.

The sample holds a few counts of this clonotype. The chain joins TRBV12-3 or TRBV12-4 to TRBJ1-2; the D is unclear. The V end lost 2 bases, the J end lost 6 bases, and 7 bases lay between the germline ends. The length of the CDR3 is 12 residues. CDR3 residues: CASSLIGNGYTF. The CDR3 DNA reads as TGTGCCAGCAGTTTAATCGGGAATGGCTACACCTTC.

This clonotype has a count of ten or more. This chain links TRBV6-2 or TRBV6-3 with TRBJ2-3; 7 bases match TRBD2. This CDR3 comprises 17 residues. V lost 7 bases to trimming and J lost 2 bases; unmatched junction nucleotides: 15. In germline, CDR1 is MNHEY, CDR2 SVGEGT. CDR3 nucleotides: TGTGCCAGCACCCTCAGCGGGACCCTCCCTTTCACAGATACGCAGTATTTT. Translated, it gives CASTLSGTLPFTDTQYF.

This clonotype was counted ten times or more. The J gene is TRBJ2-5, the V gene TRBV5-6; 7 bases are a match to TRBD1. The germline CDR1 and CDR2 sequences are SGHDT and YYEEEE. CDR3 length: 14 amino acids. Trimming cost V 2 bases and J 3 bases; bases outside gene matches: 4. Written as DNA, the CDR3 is TGTGCCAGCAGCTTTGGGACAGTTAAAGAGACCCAGTACTTC. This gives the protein CASSFGTVKETQYF. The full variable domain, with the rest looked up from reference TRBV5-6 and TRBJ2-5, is DAGVTQSPTHLIKTRGQQVTLRCSPKSGHDTVSWYQQALGQGPQFIFQYYEEEERQRGNFPDRFSGHQFPNYSSELNVNALLLGDSALYLCASSFGTVKETQYFGPGTRLLVL.

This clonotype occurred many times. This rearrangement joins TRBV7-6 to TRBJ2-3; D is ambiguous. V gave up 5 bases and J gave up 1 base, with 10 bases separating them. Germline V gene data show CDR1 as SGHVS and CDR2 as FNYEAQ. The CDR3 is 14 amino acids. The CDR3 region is CASSPGTRTDTQYF. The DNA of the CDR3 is TGTGCCAGCAGCCCAGGAACCCGCACAGATACGCAGTATTTT. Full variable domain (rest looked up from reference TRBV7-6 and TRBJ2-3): GAGVSQSPRYKVTKRGQDVALRCDPISGHVSLYWYRQALGQGPEFLTYFNYEAQQDKSGLPNDRFSAERPEGSISTLTIQRTEQRDSAMYRCASSPGTRTDTQYFGPGTRLTVL.

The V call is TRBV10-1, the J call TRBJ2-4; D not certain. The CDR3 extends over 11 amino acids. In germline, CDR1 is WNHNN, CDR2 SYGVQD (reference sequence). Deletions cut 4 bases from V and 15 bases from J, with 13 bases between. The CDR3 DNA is TGCGCCAGCAGTGGAACGCCGGCAGGGTACTTC. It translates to CASSGTPAGYF.

CDR3 bases: TGCAGCTCCCGGACAGGGGACACCGGGGAGCTGTTTTTT. Translated, it gives CSSRTGDTGELFF. The rearrangement links TRBV20-1 to TRBJ2-2, with 9 bases matching TRBD1. Per the germline V gene, CDR1 is DFQATT and CDR2 is SNEGSKA (reference sequence). This CDR3 is 13 amino acids long.

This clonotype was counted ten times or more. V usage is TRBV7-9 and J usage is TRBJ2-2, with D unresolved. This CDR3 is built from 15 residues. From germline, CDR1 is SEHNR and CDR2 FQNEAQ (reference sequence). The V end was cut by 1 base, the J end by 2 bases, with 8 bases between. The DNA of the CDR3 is TGTGCCAGCAGCTTAGTATTGACCAACACCGGGGAGCTGTTTTTT. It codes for CASSLVLTNTGELFF.